The sample holds a few counts of the clone carrying this TCR beta chain. While the first cohort had 700 or so subjects, the donors belonged to the separate validation cohort of more than 95 subjects. This entry belongs to a study of cytomegalovirus exposure and HLA in healthy donors. Overall study context: The 666 first-cohort repertoires shared a platform with the approximately 110 validation repertoires, as reported in a later analysis.

Libraries were prepared by immunoSEQ multiplex PCR; TCRdb keeps only in-frame clonotypes and omits some of them. This table has 40,000 to 60,000 clones, 94% appearing once. CDR1 GTSNPN and CDR2 SVGIG come from the germline V gene (reference sequence). V lost 2 bases and J lost 7, with 12 bases in between. CDR3 length equals 12 residues. The chain has TRBV30 and TRBJ2-7; weak D call: TRBD2 (5 bases). The sample was PBMCs. The receptor's source is a woman under 30 in good health and CMV-seropositive. CDR3 sequence reads: CAWSFSLAEQYF. In DNA form, the CDR3 reads TGTGCCTGGAGTTTCAGTCTAGCAGAGCAGTACTTC.